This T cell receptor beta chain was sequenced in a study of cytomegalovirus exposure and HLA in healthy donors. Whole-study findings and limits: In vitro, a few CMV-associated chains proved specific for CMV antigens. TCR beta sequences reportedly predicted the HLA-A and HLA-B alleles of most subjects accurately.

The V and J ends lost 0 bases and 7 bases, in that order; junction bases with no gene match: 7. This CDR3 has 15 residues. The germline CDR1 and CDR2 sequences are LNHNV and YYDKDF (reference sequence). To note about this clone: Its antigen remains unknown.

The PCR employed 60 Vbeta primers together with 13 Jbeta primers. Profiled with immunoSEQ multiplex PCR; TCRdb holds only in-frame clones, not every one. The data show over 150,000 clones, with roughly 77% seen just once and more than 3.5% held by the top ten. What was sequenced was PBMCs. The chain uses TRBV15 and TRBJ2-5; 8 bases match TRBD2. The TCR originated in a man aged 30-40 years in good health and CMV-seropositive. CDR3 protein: CATSREPSGGGTQYF. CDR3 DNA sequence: TGTGCCACCAGCAGAGAGCCCAGCGGGGGAGGGACCCAGTACTTC.